One and the same sample provided the 9 T cell receptor beta chains below, sequenced in a study of glioma-infiltrating T cells. Amplification of TCR alpha and beta CDR3 regions from RNA used iRepertoire nested multiplex PCR. TCRdb re-derived calls from the multiplex PCR reads in MiXCR, one entry per CDR3 protein. The sample has under 20,000 distinct CDR3 sequences; roughly 64% are singletons. Specimen: glioma tissue, nonneoplastic brain tissue, or PBMCs (not recorded which). These receptors were obtained from a human donor with low-grade glioma or glioblastoma, undergoing nonglioma brain surgery, or in good health (not recorded which).

This clonotype was recorded only once. The chain is built from TRBV29-1 and TRBJ1-2; TRBD1 might be the D (5 bases). CDR3 length equals 12 residues. CDR1 and CDR2 from the germline V gene are SQVTM and ANQGSEA. The V end was cut by 1 base, the J end by 4 bases, with 7 bases between. CDR3: CSVEGQGYGYTF. The DNA for the CDR3 is TGCAGCGTTGAAGGCCAGGGCTATGGCTACACCTTC.

This chain joins TRBV20-1 and TRBJ1-2; tentative D call: TRBD1 (5 bases). Germline lookup yields CDR1 DFQATT and CDR2 SNEGSKA (reference sequence). Between the trimmed V and J ends, which lost 3 bases and 4 bases, there was a span of 15 bases. This CDR3 spans 14 amino acids. In DNA, the CDR3 is TGCAGTGCTAGTACATCAGGGACGGGCTATGGCTACACCTTC. It translates to CSASTSGTGYGYTF.

The chain carries TRBV6-5 and TRBJ2-7; no reliable D call. Germline loops: CDR1 MNHEY, CDR2 SVGAGI. Trimming removed 6 bases from V and 6 bases from J, with 12 bases in between. CDR3 length equals 12 residues. This chain's CDR3 is CASRNISLEQYF. DNA for the CDR3: TGTGCCAGCAGAAACATCAGTCTCGAGCAGTACTTC.

This clonotype was detected ten times or more. V and J are TRBV6-1 and TRBJ1-1; D gene uncertain. Germline-derived CDR1 and CDR2 are MNHNS and SASEGT. Trimming pared 5 bases from V and 4 bases from J, leaving 11 bases between. CDR3 length: 13 residues. The CDR3 sequence: CASSPNQLTEAFF. The CDR3 DNA reads as TGTGCCAGCAGTCCCAACCAGCTCACTGAAGCTTTCTTT.

The rearrangement joins TRBV6-1 to TRBJ2-5; possible D gene TRBD2, 5 bases. CDR3 length: 14 residues. The V gene's germline CDR1 is MNHNS and CDR2 SASEGT. Trimming took 7 bases from V and 5 from J, leaving 17 bases between them. CDR3 loop: CASIQRLATETQYF. DNA of the CDR3: TGTGCCAGCATCCAGAGGCTAGCTACGGAGACCCAGTACTTC.

This chain uses TRBV18 with TRBJ1-2; perhaps TRBD1 as D (5 bases). There are 12 residues in the CDR3. From germline, CDR1 is KGHSH and CDR2 LQKENI. The CDR3 DNA is TGTGGCTCCCCACGTGGGGCTGGTGGCTACACCTTC. It specifies CGSPRGAGGYTF. Variable domain in full (rest from reference TRBV18 and TRBJ1-2): NAGVMQNPRHLVRRRGQEARLRCSPMKGHSHVYWYRQLPEEGLKFMVYLQKENIIDESGMPKERFSAEFPKEGPSILRIQQVVRGDSAAYFCGSPRGAGGYTFGSGTRLTVV.

This sequence joins TRBV7-9 and TRBJ1-1, with D possibly being TRBD1 (5 bases). The ends were cut back, 7 bases at V and 5 bases at J, with 11 bases in the middle. This CDR3 spans 12 amino acids. Germline loops: CDR1 SEHNR, CDR2 FQNEAQ (reference sequence). This chain's CDR3 is CASTEGPTEAFF. CDR3 nucleotide sequence: TGTGCCAGCACCGAGGGACCAACTGAAGCTTTCTTT.

J is TRBJ1-1 and V is TRBV5-1; D is possibly TRBD1 (6 bases). Germline V gene sequence: CDR1 SGHRS, CDR2 YFSETQ. Trimming cost V 2 bases and J 4 bases, with 9 bases left between them. The CDR3 sequence is 13 residues long. CDR3 loop: CASSFLGGTEAFF. CDR3 sequence (DNA): TGCGCCAGCAGCTTTTTAGGGGGCACTGAAGCTTTCTTT. The full variable domain, completed using reference TRBV5-1 and TRBJ1-1, is KAGVTQTPRYLIKTRGQQVTLSCSPISGHRSVSWYQQTPGQGLQFLFEYFSETQRNKGNFPGRFSGRQFSNSRSEMNVSTLELGDSALYLCASSFLGGTEAFFGQGTRLTVV.

The chain links TRBV27 to TRBJ1-5; TRBD1 matches 8 bases. Per germline, CDR1 MNHEY and CDR2 SMNVEV (reference sequence). CDR3 length: 13 residues. V shed 4 bases and J 13 bases; nucleotides not matched to a gene: 9. The CDR3 nucleotides are TGTGCCAGCAGTTCGGACAGGGATAATAAACAGCATTTT. This gives the protein CASSSDRDNKQHF.